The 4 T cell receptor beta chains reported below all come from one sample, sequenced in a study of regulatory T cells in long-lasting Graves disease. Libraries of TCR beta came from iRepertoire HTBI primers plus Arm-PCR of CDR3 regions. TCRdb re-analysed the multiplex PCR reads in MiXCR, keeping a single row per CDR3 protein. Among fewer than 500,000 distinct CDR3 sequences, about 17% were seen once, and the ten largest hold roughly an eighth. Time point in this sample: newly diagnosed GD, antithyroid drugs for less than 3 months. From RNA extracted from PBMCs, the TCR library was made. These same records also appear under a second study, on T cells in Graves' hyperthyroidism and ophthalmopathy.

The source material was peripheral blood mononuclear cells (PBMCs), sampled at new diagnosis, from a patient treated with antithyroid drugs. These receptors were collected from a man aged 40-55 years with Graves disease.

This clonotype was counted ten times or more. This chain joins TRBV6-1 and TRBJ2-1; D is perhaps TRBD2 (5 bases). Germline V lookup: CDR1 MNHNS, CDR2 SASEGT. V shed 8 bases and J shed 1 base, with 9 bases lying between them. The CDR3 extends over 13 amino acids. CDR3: CASGRVSYNEQFF. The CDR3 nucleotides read TGTGCCAGCGGGCGGGTATCCTACAATGAGCAGTTCTTC.

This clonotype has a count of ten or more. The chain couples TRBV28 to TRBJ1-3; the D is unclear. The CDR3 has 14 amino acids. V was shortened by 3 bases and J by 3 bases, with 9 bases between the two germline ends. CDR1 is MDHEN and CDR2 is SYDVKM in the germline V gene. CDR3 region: CASSFSGRGNTIYF. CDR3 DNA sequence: TGTGCCAGCAGTTTCTCCGGACGTGGAAACACCATATATTTT.

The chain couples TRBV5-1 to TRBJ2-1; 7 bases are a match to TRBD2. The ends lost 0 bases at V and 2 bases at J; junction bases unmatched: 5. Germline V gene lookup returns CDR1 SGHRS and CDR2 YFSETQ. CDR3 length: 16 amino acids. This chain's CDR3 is CASSLGEGLPYNEQFF. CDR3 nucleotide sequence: TGCGCCAGCAGCTTGGGGGAGGGGTTACCCTACAATGAGCAGTTCTTC.

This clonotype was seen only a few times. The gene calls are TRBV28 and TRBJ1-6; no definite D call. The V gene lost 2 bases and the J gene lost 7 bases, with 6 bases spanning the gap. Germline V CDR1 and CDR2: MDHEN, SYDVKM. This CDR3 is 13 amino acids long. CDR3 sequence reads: CASSLTWNSPLHF. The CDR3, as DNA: TGTGCCAGCAGTTTAACCTGGAATTCACCCCTCCACTTT. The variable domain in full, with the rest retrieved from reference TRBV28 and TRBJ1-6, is DVKVTQSSRYLVKRTGEKVFLECVQDMDHENMFWYRQDPGLGLRLIYFSYDVKMKEKGDIPEGYSVSREKKERFSLILESASTNQTSMYLCASSLTWNSPLHFGNGTRLTVT.